This T cell receptor beta chain was identified in a study of T-cell memory formation after mild COVID-19. Notes on the study in general: Clones that contracted clustered mainly in CM and EM if CD4+ and in EMRA if CD8+. Day 15 to 85 contractors were CD4/CD8 balanced; later expanders leaned CD4+.

This clonotype was recorded many times. Antigen unknown. TCRdb re-derived calls from the 5' RACE reads in MiXCR, one entry per CDR3 protein. The sample lists roughly 89,000 distinct CDR3 sequences, about an eighth seen once, with about 26% in the top ten. Trimming at V came to 2 bases and at J to 0 bases, leaving 11 bases not matched to a gene. From germline, CDR1 is SGHVS and CDR2 FNYEAQ. CDR3 size: 18 residues. V usage is TRBV7-6 and J usage is TRBJ2-3, with 7 bases that match TRBD2. The origin of this receptor is an adult woman who had mild COVID-19 (a few samples of this study predate the infection). Cell type and time point are not known. Specimen: PBMCs or a T cell subset sorted from them (not recorded which). CDR3 sequence (DNA): TGTGCCAGCAGCTTATACCCCTCGAGCGGGGAGAGCACAGATACGCAGTATTTT. Residues: CASSLYPSSGESTDTQYF.